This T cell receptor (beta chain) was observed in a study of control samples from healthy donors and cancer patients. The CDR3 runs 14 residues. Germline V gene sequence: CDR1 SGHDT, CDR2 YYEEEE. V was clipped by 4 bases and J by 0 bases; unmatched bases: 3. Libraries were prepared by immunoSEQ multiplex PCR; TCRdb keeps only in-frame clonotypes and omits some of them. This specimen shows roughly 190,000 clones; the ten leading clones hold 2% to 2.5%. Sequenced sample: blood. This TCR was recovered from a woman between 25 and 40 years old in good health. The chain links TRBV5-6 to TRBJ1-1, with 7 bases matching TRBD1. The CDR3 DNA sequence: TGTGCCAGCAGCCCCGGGACAGTGAACACTGAAGCTTTCTTT. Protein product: CASSPGTVNTEAFF.